This TCR beta chain was recovered during a study of neurological immune-mediated disorders. TCRdb re-derived calls from the 5' RACE reads in MiXCR, one entry per CDR3 protein. This table holds under 60,000 distinct CDR3 sequences, just under 6% found once. This clonotype was picked up many times. Trimming removed 4 bases from V and 5 bases from J, with 14 bases in between. The CDR3 runs 14 residues. CDR1 and CDR2 (germline): MDHEN, SYDVKM. The TCR was taken from a woman aged 18-29 years with multiple sclerosis. The sequencing input was CD4+ T cells from blood. This sequence joins TRBV28 and TRBJ1-2, with a weak D call TRBD1 (5 bases). CDR3 DNA: TGTGCCAGCAGTTCTGCGGCAGGGACTTATGGCTACACCTTC. Its protein product is CASSSAAGTYGYTF.